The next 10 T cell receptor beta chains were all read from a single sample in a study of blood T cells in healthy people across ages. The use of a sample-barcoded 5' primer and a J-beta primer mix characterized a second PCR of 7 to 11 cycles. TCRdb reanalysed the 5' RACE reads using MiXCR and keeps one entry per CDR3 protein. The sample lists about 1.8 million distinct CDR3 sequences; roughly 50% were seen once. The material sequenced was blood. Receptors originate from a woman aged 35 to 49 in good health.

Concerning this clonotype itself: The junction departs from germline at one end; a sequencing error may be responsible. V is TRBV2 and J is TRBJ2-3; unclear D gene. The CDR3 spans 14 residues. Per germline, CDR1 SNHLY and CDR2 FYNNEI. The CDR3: CASLEEPATDTRYF. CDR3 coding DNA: TGTGCCAGCCTAGAGGAACCTGCCACAGATACGCGGTATTTT.

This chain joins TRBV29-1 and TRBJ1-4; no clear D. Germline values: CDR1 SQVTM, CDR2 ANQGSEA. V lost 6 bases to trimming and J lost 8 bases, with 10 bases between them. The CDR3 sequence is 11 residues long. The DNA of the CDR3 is TGCAGCGTCTACACCACGGAAAAACTGTTTTTT. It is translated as CSVYTTEKLFF.

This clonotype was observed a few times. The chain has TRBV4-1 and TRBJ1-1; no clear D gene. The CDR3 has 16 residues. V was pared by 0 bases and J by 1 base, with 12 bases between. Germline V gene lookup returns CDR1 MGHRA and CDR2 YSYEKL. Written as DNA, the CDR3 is TGCGCCAGCAGCCAAGATGGGGATACCTGGAACACTGAAGCTTTCTTT. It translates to CASSQDGDTWNTEAFF.

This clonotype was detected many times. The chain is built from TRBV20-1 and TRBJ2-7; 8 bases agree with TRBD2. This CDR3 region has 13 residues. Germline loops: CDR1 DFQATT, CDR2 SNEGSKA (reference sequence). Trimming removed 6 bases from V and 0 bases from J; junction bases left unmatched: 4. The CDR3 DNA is TGCAGTGCGACCGGGACTAGCTCCTACGAGCAGTACTTC. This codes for CSATGTSSYEQYF.

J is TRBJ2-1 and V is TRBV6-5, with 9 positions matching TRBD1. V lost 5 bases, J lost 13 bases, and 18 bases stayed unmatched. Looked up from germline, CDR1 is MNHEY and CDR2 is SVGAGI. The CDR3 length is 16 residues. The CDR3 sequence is CASSLQGARGGETQFF. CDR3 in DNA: TGTGCCAGCAGTCTACAGGGGGCGCGGGGAGGAGAGACCCAGTTCTTC.

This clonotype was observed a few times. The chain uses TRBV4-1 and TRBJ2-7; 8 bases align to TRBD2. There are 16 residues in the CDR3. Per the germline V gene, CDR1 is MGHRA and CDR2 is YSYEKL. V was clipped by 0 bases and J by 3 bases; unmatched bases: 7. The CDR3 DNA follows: TGCGCCAGCAGCCAAGATGGGGCGGGGGGTGGCTACGAGCAGTACTTC. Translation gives CASSQDGAGGGYEQYF.

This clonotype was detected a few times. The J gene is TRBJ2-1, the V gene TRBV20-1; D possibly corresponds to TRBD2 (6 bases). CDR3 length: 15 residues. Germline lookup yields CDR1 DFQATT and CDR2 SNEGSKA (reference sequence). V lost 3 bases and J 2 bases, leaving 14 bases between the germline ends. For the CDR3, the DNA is TGCAGTGCTAGGCAACGGGGGATTACCTACAATGAGCAGTTCTTC. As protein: CSARQRGITYNEQFF.

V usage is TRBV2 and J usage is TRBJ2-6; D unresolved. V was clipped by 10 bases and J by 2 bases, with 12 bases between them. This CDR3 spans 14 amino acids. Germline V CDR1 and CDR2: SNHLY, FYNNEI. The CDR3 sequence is CAILRDAGANVLTF. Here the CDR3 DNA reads TGTGCCATCTTAAGGGATGCTGGGGCCAACGTCCTGACTTTC.

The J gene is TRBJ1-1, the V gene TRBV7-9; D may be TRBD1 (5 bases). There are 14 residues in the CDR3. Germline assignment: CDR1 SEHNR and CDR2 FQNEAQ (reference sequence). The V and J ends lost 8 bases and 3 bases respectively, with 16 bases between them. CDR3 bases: TGTGCCAGCCCGAACGGGGCACGGGACACTGAAGCTTTCTTT. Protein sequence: CASPNGARDTEAFF.

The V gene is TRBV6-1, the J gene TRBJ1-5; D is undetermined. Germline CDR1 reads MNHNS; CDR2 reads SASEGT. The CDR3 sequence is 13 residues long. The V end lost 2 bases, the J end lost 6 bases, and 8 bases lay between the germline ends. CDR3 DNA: TGTGCCAGCAGTGAATTTAGGGCTCAGCCCCAGCATTTT. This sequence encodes CASSEFRAQPQHF.